The TCR beta chain under discussion was sequenced for a study of cytomegalovirus exposure and HLA in healthy donors. CDR3 length: 14 residues. Trimming removed 4 bases at V and 4 bases at J, with 11 bases between. The V gene's germline CDR1 is SGHVS and CDR2 FQNEAQ. PCR involved 60 Vbeta and 13 Jbeta primers. Measured with immunoSEQ multiplex PCR; TCRdb has only the in-frame clones, and not every one. The table lists some 90,000 clones, roughly 74% of them singletons. This clone was counted between two and nine times. The chain couples TRBV7-8 to TRBJ1-5, with no clear D. The sequence came from a female donor in good health and CMV-seropositive. The sequenced sample was PBMCs. CDR3 in DNA: TGTGCCAGCAGCTACTCGCCTTCAAATCAGCCCCAGCATTTT. Encoded protein: CASSYSPSNQPQHF.